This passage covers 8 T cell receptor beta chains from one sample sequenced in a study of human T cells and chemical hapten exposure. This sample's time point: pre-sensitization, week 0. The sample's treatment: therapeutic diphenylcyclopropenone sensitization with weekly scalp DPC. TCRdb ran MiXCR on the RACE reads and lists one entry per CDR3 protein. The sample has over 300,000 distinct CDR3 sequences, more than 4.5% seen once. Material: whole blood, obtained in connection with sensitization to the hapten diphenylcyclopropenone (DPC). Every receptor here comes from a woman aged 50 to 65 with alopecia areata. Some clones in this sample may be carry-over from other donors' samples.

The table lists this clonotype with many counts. DNA for the CDR3: TGCGCCAGCAGTGGGGGCCTTTTTGAGACCCAGTACTTC. Translating gives CASSGGLFETQYF. The chain is built from TRBV10-2 and TRBJ2-5; a weak D match, TRBD1 (5 bases). V was cut by 4 bases and J by 5 bases, with 11 bases left in between. The V gene's germline CDR1 is WSHSY and CDR2 SAAADI. This CDR3 has 13 amino acids.

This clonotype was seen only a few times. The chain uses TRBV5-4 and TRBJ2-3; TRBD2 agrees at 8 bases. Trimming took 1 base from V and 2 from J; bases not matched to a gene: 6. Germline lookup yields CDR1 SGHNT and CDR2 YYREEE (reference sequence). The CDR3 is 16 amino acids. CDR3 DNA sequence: TGTGCCAGCAGCTTGCACGCGGGAGGACTCACAGATACGCAGTATTTT. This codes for CASSLHAGGLTDTQYF.

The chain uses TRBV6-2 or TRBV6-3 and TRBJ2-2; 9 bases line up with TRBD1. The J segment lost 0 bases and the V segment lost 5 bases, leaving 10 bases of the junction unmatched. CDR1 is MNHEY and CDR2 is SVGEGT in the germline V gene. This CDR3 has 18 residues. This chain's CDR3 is CASSRMFGDRANTGELFF. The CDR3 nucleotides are TGTGCCAGCAGTAGGATGTTTGGGGACAGGGCGAACACCGGGGAGCTGTTTTTT.

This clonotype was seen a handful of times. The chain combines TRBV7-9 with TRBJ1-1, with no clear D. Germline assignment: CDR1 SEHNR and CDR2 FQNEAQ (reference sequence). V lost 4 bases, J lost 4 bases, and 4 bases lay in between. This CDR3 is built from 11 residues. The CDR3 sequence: CASSSTTEAFF. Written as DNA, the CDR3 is TGTGCCAGCAGCTCGACCACTGAAGCTTTCTTT.

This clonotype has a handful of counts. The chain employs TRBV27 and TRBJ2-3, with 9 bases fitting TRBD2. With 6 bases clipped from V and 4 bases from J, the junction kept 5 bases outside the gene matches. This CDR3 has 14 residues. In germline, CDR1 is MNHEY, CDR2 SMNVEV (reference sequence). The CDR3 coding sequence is TGTGCCAGCAGGAGCGGGGGGCCCTCAGATACGCAGTATTTT. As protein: CASRSGGPSDTQYF.

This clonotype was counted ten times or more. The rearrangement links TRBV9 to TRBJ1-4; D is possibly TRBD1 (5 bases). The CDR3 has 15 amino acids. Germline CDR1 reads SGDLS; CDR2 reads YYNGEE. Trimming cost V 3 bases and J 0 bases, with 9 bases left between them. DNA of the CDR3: TGTGCCAGCAGCGGGGGGTCGTCAACTAATGAAAAACTGTTTTTT. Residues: CASSGGSSTNEKLFF.

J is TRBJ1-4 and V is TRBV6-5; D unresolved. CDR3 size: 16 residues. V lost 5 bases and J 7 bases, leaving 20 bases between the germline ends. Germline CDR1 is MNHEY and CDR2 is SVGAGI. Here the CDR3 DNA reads TGTGCCAGCAGTCCTTTTCCTAACATGGGCGCTGAAAAACTGTTTTTT. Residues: CASSPFPNMGAEKLFF.

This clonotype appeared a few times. Here the CDR3 reads CSVFPPEETQYF. The CDR3 DNA reads as TGCAGCGTTTTCCCTCCAGAAGAGACCCAGTACTTC. The chain combines TRBV29-1 with TRBJ2-5; no definite D call. Germline V gene data show CDR1 as SQVTM and CDR2 as ANQGSEA. The CDR3 runs to 12 residues. V dropped 5 bases and J dropped 3 bases, with 10 bases sitting between them.